This T cell receptor (beta chain) was sequenced in a study of blood T cell repertoires in COVID-19. Here immunoSEQ multiplex PCR was the method, and the copy in TCRdb shows in-frame clones only, minus some. The sample carries about 81,000 clones, roughly 89% recorded once. Trimming removed 1 base from V and 0 bases from J, with 13 bases in between. Germline V gives CDR1 SGHTA, CDR2 FQGNSA. The CDR3 is 16 residues long. The TCR comes from a woman of 80 years or more with active COVID-19. V gene TRBV7-2 combines with J gene TRBJ2-7, with D tentatively TRBD1 (5 bases). The sequenced sample consisted of peripheral blood. The CDR3 DNA reads as TGTGCCAGCAGCTTAGATGGGGCCTCTTACTCCTACGAGCAGTACTTC. This translates into CASSLDGASYSYEQYF.